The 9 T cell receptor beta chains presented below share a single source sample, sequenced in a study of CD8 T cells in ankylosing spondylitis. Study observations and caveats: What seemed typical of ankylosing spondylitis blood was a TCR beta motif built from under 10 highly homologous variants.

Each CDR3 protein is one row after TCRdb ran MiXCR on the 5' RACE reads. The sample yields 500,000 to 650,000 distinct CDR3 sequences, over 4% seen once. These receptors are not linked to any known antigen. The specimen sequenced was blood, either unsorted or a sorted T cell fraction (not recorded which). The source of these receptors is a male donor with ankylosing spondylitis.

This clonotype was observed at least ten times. CDR3 DNA: TGCAGTGCTAGAGTTCGGCACAGGGGGGTTTACAATGAGCAGTTCTTC. Translated: CSARVRHRGVYNEQFF. The chain combines TRBV20-1 with TRBJ2-1, with TRBD1 matching over 8 bases. J gave up 4 bases and V 1 base, and 9 bases lay outside the gene matches. Germline CDR1 reads DFQATT; CDR2 reads SNEGSKA (reference sequence). The CDR3 runs to 16 residues.

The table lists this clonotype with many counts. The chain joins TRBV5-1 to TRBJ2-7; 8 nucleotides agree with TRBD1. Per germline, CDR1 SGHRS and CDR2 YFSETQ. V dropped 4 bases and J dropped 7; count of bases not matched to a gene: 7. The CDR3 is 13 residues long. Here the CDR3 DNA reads TGCGCCAGCAGCCCGGGACAGGCTTCGGAGCAGTACTTC. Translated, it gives CASSPGQASEQYF.

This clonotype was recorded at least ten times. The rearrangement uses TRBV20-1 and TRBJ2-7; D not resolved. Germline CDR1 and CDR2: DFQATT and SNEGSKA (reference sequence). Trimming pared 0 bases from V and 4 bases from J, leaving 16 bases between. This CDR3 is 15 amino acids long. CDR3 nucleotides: TGCAGTGCTAGAGATCCGGCATATAGCATATACGAGCAGTACTTC. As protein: CSARDPAYSIYEQYF.

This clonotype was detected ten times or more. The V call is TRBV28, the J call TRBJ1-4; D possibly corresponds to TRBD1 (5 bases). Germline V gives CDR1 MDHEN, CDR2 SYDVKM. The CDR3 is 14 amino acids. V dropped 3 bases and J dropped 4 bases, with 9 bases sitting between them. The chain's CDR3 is CASSFRQRNEKLFF. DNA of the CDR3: TGTGCCAGCAGTTTTAGACAGCGTAATGAAAAACTGTTTTTT.

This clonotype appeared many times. The CDR3 DNA sequence: TGCGCCAGCAGCTTGGAAGCCGGGGTCGGCAATGAGCAGTTCTTC. It translates to CASSLEAGVGNEQFF. The gene calls are TRBV5-1 and TRBJ2-1; D might be TRBD2 (5 bases). The CDR3 totals 15 residues. Germline values: CDR1 SGHRS, CDR2 YFSETQ. V lost 0 bases, J lost 6 bases, and 13 bases lay in between.

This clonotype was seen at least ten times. The CDR3 is CSARSQRELETQYF. The CDR3 DNA sequence: TGCAGTGCTAGAAGTCAGCGGGAGTTAGAGACCCAGTACTTC. V is TRBV20-1 and J is TRBJ2-5; 8 bases are shared with TRBD2. Unmatched junction bases numbered 6, after V lost 2 bases and J lost 4 bases. This CDR3 contains 14 residues. CDR1 DFQATT and CDR2 SNEGSKA come from the germline V gene (reference sequence).

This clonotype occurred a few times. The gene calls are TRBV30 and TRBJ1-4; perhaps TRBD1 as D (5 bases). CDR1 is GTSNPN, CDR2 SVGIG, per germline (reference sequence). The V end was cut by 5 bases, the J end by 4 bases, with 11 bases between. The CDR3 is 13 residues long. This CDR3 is CAWATGSNEKLFF. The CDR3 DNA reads TGTGCCTGGGCAACAGGAAGTAATGAAAAACTGTTTTTT.

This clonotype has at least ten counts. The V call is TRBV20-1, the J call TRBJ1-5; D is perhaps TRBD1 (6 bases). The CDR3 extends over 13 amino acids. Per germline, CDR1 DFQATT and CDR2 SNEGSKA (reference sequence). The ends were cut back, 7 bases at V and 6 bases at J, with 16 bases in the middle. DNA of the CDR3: TGCAGTGTTACTTACAGGGCTGGTCAGCCCCAGCATTTT. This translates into CSVTYRAGQPQHF.

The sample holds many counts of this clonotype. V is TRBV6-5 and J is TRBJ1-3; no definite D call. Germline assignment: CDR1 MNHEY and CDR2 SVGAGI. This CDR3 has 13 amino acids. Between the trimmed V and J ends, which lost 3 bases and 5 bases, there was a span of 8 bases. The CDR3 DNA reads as TGTGCCAGCAGTTATTCGAGGAGAAACACCATATATTTT. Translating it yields CASSYSRRNTIYF.